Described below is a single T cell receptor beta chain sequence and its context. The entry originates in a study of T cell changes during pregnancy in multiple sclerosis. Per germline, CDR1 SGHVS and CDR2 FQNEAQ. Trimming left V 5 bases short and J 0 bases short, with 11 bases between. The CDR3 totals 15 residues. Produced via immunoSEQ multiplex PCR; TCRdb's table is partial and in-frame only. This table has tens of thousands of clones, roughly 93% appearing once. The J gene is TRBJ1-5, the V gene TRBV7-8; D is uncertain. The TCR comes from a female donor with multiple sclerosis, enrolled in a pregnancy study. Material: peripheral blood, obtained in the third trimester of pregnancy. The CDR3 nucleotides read TGTGCCAGCAGCGTCAGGTACCCTAGCAATCAGCCCCAGCATTTT. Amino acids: CASSVRYPSNQPQHF.